A single sample gave rise to the 14 T cell receptor beta chains below, sequenced in a study of immune heterogeneity within non-small cell lung tumors. TCR beta CDR3 regions came from multiplex PCR with 32 forward V and 13 reverse J primers. Each CDR3 protein gets one entry after TCRdb re-called the multiplex PCR reads with MiXCR. The repertoire includes a few thousand distinct CDR3 sequences, about 49% of them detected once, and approximately 8% sits in the top ten. Genomic DNA extracted from bulk tumor tissue served as template. A total of roughly 600 ng was used per sample. Surgery yielded several widely spaced biopsies per primary tumor. Those enrolled were patients newly diagnosed with untreated non-small cell lung cancer and undergoing curative surgery. Input material: lung tumor tissue. All receptors come from an older woman with non-small cell lung cancer.

This sequence joins TRBV20-1 and TRBJ1-5, with 9 bases identical to TRBD1. Looked up from germline, CDR1 is DFQATT and CDR2 is SNEGSKA (reference sequence). The CDR3 is 15 residues long. Trimming cost V 3 bases and J 5 bases; bases outside gene matches: 8. CDR3 DNA sequence: TGCAGTGCTAGCGCCGGGACAGGGATTTATCAGCCCCAGCATTTT. Translated, it gives CSASAGTGIYQPQHF.

A few counts support this clonotype. The chain combines TRBV7-9 with TRBJ2-1; TRBD2 aligns across 10 bases. With 2 bases clipped from V and 0 bases from J, the junction kept 7 bases outside the gene matches. The CDR3 is made up of 18 amino acids. The germline CDR1 and CDR2 sequences are SEHNR and FQNEAQ (reference sequence). CDR3 loop: CASSLYRTSGSSYNEQFF. The CDR3 region has the DNA TGTGCCAGCAGCTTATACAGGACTAGCGGTAGCTCCTACAATGAGCAGTTCTTC.

V usage is TRBV19 and J usage is TRBJ2-1, with 13 nucleotides matching TRBD2. Germline values: CDR1 LNHDA, CDR2 SQIVND (reference sequence). This CDR3 is 16 amino acids long. V shed 7 bases, J shed 6 bases, and the junction held 9 bases outside the gene matches. CDR3 protein: CASTGRTSGSLNEQFF. The CDR3 DNA reads TGTGCCAGTACTGGACGGACTAGCGGGAGCCTCAATGAGCAGTTCTTC.

The chain links TRBV20-1 to TRBJ2-1; possible D gene TRBD1, 5 bases. Trimming stripped 1 base from V and 14 bases from J, with 6 bases between. The germline CDR1 and CDR2 sequences are DFQATT and SNEGSKA (reference sequence). The CDR3 is 9 residues long. The CDR3 DNA reads as TGCAGTGCTAGAGGACAGAAGTTCTTC. Amino acid sequence: CSARGQKFF.

This rearrangement joins TRBV11-2 to TRBJ1-2; 7 bases agree with TRBD1. J gave up 8 bases and V 6 bases, and 9 bases lay outside the gene matches. Per the germline V gene, CDR1 is SGHAT and CDR2 is FQNNGV. This CDR3 spans 13 amino acids. The CDR3 sequence is CASSPAGTVGYTF. The CDR3 DNA reads as TGTGCCAGCAGTCCCGCCGGGACAGTGGGCTACACCTTC.

This clonotype was seen only a few times. The chain combines TRBV10-3 with TRBJ1-1, with a tentative D call TRBD1 (6 bases). This CDR3 spans 13 amino acids. V was clipped by 7 bases and J by 2 bases, with 11 bases between them. Germline CDR1 and CDR2: ENHRY and SYGVKD. In DNA, the CDR3 is TGTGCCATCAAGGGCAGGGGAAACACTGAAGCTTTCTTT. Translated, it gives CAIKGRGNTEAFF.

The V call is TRBV4-3, the J call TRBJ2-7; D may be TRBD1 or TRBD2 (7 bases each). Germline V gene lookup returns CDR1 LGHNA and CDR2 YSLEER. V was cut by 1 base and J by 4 bases, with 14 bases left in between. There are 15 residues in the CDR3. CDR3 region: CASSQVQGGGYEQYF. The CDR3 nucleotides are TGCGCCAGCAGCCAAGTTCAGGGGGGAGGGTACGAGCAGTACTTC.

This rearrangement joins TRBV19 to TRBJ2-2; 7 nucleotides line up with TRBD1. Germline assignment: CDR1 LNHDA and CDR2 SQIVND (reference sequence). Trimming cost V 9 bases and J 6 bases; bases outside gene matches: 7. CDR3 length equals 13 residues. In DNA form, the CDR3 reads TGTGCCAGCGACAGGGACGGATCCGGGGAGCTGTTTTTT. It is translated as CASDRDGSGELFF.

The rearrangement joins TRBV20-1 to TRBJ2-7; 8 bases align to TRBD2. CDR1 is DFQATT, CDR2 SNEGSKA, per germline (reference sequence). This CDR3 is built from 15 residues. V lost 3 bases, J lost 3 bases, and 10 bases stayed unmatched. CDR3 residues: CSASGTGGNDYEQYF. The CDR3 DNA is TGCAGTGCTAGTGGGACGGGAGGGAACGACTACGAGCAGTACTTC.

V is TRBV6-4 and J is TRBJ2-2; no definite D call. Germline lookup yields CDR1 MRHNA and CDR2 SNTAGT. V lost 2 bases, J lost 6 bases, and 10 bases lay in between. This CDR3 spans 14 amino acids. CDR3 protein: CASSDVATAGELFF. The CDR3 coding sequence is TGTGCCAGCAGTGACGTGGCGACGGCCGGGGAGCTGTTTTTT.

Regarding this clonotype: A junction boundary mismatches the germline segment, possibly from a read error. The chain links TRBV7-2 to TRBJ1-6; TRBD1 is a possible D gene (6 bases). The germline CDR1 and CDR2 sequences are SGHTA and FQGNSA. This CDR3 has 16 residues. This CDR3 reads CVSSLDNRVHNSPLHF. The CDR3 DNA follows: TGTGTCAGCAGCTTAGACAACAGGGTTCATAATTCACCCCTCCACTTT.

The chain combines TRBV15 with TRBJ2-4; the D call may be TRBD1 or TRBD2 (6 bases each). The DNA matches TRBJ2-1 better at its end, which makes the J call doubtful. CDR3 size: 14 residues. Germline V CDR1 and CDR2: LNHNV, YYDKDF (reference sequence). This chain's CDR3 is CATSRGQEGNEQFF. CDR3 sequence (DNA): TGTGCCACCAGCAGAGGACAGGAGGGGAATGAGCAGTTCTTC.

The rearrangement uses TRBV18 and TRBJ2-7, with TRBD1 as a possible D gene (5 bases). The V and J ends lost 2 bases and 7 bases respectively, with 12 bases between them. The CDR3 is 13 amino acids. Germline V gene lookup returns CDR1 KGHSH and CDR2 LQKENI. DNA for the CDR3: TGTGCCAGCTCACCAGTAGGGGTTTTGGAGCAGTACTTC. Residues: CASSPVGVLEQYF.

By frequency in the sample, this clonotype is large. The chain has TRBV27 and TRBJ2-1; no reliable D call. The germline gives CDR1 MNHEY, CDR2 SMNVEV (reference sequence). This CDR3 has 14 amino acids. Trimming removed 0 bases from V and 7 bases from J, with 10 bases in between. The chain's CDR3 is CASSLSNPANEQFF. The CDR3 bases are TGTGCCAGCAGTTTATCGAACCCAGCAAATGAGCAGTTCTTC.